Each of the 13 T cell receptor beta chains below was sequenced from the same sample in a study of T cell responses to AZD1222 COVID-19 vaccine. The repertoire was sequenced with immunoSEQ multiplex PCR; TCRdb's copy has only in-frame clones and lacks some. The table lists about 140,000 clones, about 88% of them singletons. The sequencing here drew on peripheral blood, taken on day 0 of AZD1222 vaccination. These TCRs come from an adult in good health.

The chain's CDR3 is CASSHGQGSDGYTF. The CDR3 nucleotides read TGCGCCAGCAGCCACGGACAGGGGAGCGACGGCTACACCTTC. This sequence joins TRBV5-1 and TRBJ1-2, with TRBD1 matching over 9 bases. Unmatched junction bases numbered 9, after V lost 4 bases and J lost 8 bases. Germline values: CDR1 SGHRS, CDR2 YFSETQ. CDR3 length equals 14 residues.

This clone has a single count. The CDR3 sequence: CASSPIVEGSYEQYF. The CDR3, as DNA: TGCGCCAGCAGCCCGATTGTTGAAGGCTCCTACGAGCAGTACTTC. The chain couples TRBV5-1 to TRBJ2-7; no clear D gene. The V and J ends lost 4 bases and 0 bases respectively, with 14 bases between them. The V gene's germline CDR1 is SGHRS and CDR2 YFSETQ. The CDR3 extends over 15 amino acids. The whole variable domain, remainder taken from reference TRBV5-1 and TRBJ2-7, is KAGVTQTPRYLIKTRGQQVTLSCSPISGHRSVSWYQQTPGQGLQFLFEYFSETQRNKGNFPGRFSGRQFSNSRSEMNVSTLELGDSALYLCASSPIVEGSYEQYFGPGTRLTVT.

The chain employs TRBV5-6 and TRBJ2-1; D unresolved. The V end lost 0 bases, the J end lost 2 bases, and 9 bases lay between the germline ends. The length of the CDR3 is 15 residues. The germline CDR1 and CDR2 sequences are SGHDT and YYEEEE. The CDR3 sequence is CASSLGPPTYNEQFF. For the CDR3, the DNA is TGTGCCAGCAGCTTGGGGCCTCCCACCTACAATGAGCAGTTCTTC.

The genes are TRBV18 and TRBJ1-3; D is uncertain. Trimming removed 2 bases from V and 3 bases from J, with 17 bases in between. Germline CDR1 KGHSH, CDR2 LQKENI. This CDR3 is built from 17 residues. The CDR3: CASSPSSTRVFGNTIYF. The CDR3 bases are TGTGCCAGCTCACCATCCTCAACGAGGGTTTTTGGAAACACCATATATTTT. The full variable domain, with the rest looked up from reference TRBV18 and TRBJ1-3, is NAGVMQNPRHLVRRRGQEARLRCSPMKGHSHVYWYRQLPEEGLKFMVYLQKENIIDESGMPKERFSAEFPKEGPSILRIQQVVRGDSAAYFCASSPSSTRVFGNTIYFGEGSWLTVV.

J is TRBJ1-2 and V is TRBV6-4; the match to TRBD1 covers 10 bases. CDR3 length: 17 amino acids. J gave up 5 bases and V 0 bases, and 9 bases lay outside the gene matches. Germline CDR1 is MRHNA and CDR2 is SNTAGT. The CDR3 protein is CASSDSYRTGGRYGYTF. The CDR3, as DNA: TGTGCCAGCAGTGACTCATATCGGACAGGGGGACGGTATGGCTACACCTTC.

About this clone itself: One end of the junction varies from germline; a read error may be responsible. The chain links TRBV5-4 to TRBJ1-1; TRBD1 aligns across 9 bases. Germline CDR1 and CDR2: SGHNT and YYREEE (reference sequence). The CDR3 loop spans 16 amino acids. The CDR3 region has the DNA TGTGCCAGCAGTTTGGGGACAGGGTCGTGGAACACTGAAGCTTTCTTT. This translates into CASSLGTGSWNTEAFF.

The genes are TRBV29-1 and TRBJ2-7, with TRBD2 matching 9 bases. V shed 5 bases and J 4 bases; nucleotides not matched to a gene: 6. The CDR3 runs 13 residues. Germline lookup yields CDR1 SQVTM and CDR2 ANQGSEA. The CDR3 sequence is CSVILAGRYEQYF. CDR3 DNA: TGCAGCGTTATTCTAGCGGGAAGGTACGAGCAGTACTTC.

The genes are TRBV6-5 and TRBJ1-6; D gene unclear. The CDR3 loop spans 13 amino acids. Between the trimmed V and J ends, which lost 7 bases and 8 bases, there was a span of 12 bases. In germline, CDR1 is MNHEY, CDR2 SVGAGI. In nucleotides, the CDR3 is TGTGCCAGCAACCGCCTTGACGATTCACCCCTCCACTTT. Translating it yields CASNRLDDSPLHF.

The CDR3 region has the DNA TGTGCCACCAGTGCGGGATCCGGGACTAGCGGGAGAAAGTACAATGAGCAGTTCTTC. Translating gives CATSAGSGTSGRKYNEQFF. The chain recombines TRBV24-1 with TRBJ2-1, with 14 bases that match TRBD2. CDR1 and CDR2 (germline): KGHDR, SFDVKD. The CDR3 extends over 19 amino acids. Losses at the gene ends were 5 bases for V and 4 bases for J; bases not matched to a gene: 12.

The chain couples TRBV7-9 to TRBJ1-2; 8 bases align to TRBD1. Losses at the gene ends were 0 bases for V and 6 bases for J; bases not matched to a gene: 3. Germline V gene data show CDR1 as SEHNR and CDR2 as FQNEAQ (reference sequence). The length of the CDR3 is 14 residues. The CDR3 DNA sequence: TGTGCCAGCAGCTTAGCTGGGACAGGCGATGGCTACACCTTC. Amino acids: CASSLAGTGDGYTF. Complete variable domain (other parts from reference TRBV7-9 and TRBJ1-2): DTGVSQNPRHKITKRGQNVTFRCDPISEHNRLYWYRQTLGQGPEFLTYFQNEAQLEKSRLLSDRFSAERPKGSFSTLEIQRTEQGDSAMYLCASSLAGTGDGYTFGSGTRLTVV.

The chain combines TRBV4-2 with TRBJ2-5; TRBD2 might be the D (6 bases). There are 14 residues in the CDR3. The germline V and J ends were trimmed by 0 bases and 3 bases, with 8 bases remaining between them. CDR1 LGHNA and CDR2 YNFKEQ come from the germline V gene. CDR3 in amino acids: CASSQEGGEETQYF. The CDR3 nucleotides read TGTGCCAGCAGCCAAGAGGGGGGAGAAGAGACCCAGTACTTC.

V gene TRBV6-1 combines with J gene TRBJ2-4; no firm D call. Germline lookup yields CDR1 MNHNS and CDR2 SASEGT. This CDR3 is built from 15 residues. V shed 2 bases and J shed 0 bases, with 8 bases lying between them. CDR3 DNA: TGTGCCAGCAGTGAATTGGGTTTAGCCAAAAACATTCAGTACTTC. This sequence encodes CASSELGLAKNIQYF.

The rearrangement joins TRBV15 to TRBJ2-3; 7 nucleotides line up with TRBD1. V was clipped by 2 bases and J by 2 bases; unmatched bases: 7. Germline V lookup: CDR1 LNHNV, CDR2 YYDKDF (reference sequence). This CDR3 spans 16 amino acids. CDR3 nucleotides: TGTGCCACCAGCAGACGAAGGGACAGCTACACAGATACGCAGTATTTT. It codes for CATSRRRDSYTDTQYF.